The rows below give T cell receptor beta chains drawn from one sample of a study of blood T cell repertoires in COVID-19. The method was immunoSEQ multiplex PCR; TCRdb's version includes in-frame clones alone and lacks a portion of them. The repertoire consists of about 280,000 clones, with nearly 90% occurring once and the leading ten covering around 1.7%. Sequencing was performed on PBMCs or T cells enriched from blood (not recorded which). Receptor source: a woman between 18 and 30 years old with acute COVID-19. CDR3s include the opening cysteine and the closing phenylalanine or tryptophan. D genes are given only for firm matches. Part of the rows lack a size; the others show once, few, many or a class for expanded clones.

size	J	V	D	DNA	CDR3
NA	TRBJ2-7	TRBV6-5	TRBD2	TGTGCCAGCAGTTACGGGACTAGCGGAAACGAGCAGTACTTC	CASSYGTSGNEQYF
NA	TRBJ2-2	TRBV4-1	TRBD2	TGCGCCAGCAGCCAGGTAGCGGGAGAATCGCTGGAAACCGGGGAGCTGTTTTTT	CASSQVAGESLETGELFF
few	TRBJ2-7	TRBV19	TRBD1	TGTGCCAGTAGGCGGGCAGGGGGCTCCTACGAGCAGTACTTC	CASRRAGGSYEQYF
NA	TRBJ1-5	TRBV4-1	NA	TGCGCCAGCAGCCAAGATGGAGGTTTCGGCAATCAGCCCCAGCATTTT	CASSQDGGFGNQPQHF
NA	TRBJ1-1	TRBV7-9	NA	TGTGCCAGCAGTCACCCACTACGCCGGGAAACTCTCCCGAACACTGAAGCTTTCTTT	CASSHPLRRETLPNTEAFF
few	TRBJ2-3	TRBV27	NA	TGTGCCAGCAGTCCGTCCCCCACAGATACGCAGTATTTT	CASSPSPTDTQYF
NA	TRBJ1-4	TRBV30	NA	TGTGCCTGGAGCCCGGGACACCTCTCAACTAATGAAAAACTGTTTTTT	CAWSPGHLSTNEKLFF
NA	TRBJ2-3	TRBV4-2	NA	TGTGCCAGCAGCCATGAAATAGCGGGACAGACGACAGATACGCAGTATTTT	CASSHEIAGQTTDTQYF
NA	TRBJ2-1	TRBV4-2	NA	TGTGCCAGCAGCCAAGCCCTTGCCGGTCCCTACAATGAGCAGTTCTTC	CASSQALAGPYNEQFF
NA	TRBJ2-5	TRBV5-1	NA	TGCGCCAGCAGCTTGGTTTCCCAGGAGACCCAGTACTTC	CASSLVSQETQYF
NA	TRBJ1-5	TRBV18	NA	TGTGCCAGCTCCCAGGGACTCAATCAGCCCCAGCATTTT	CASSQGLNQPQHF
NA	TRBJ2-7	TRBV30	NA	TGTGCCTGGAGCAGGACAGCCCCCTACGAGCAGTACTTC	CAWSRTAPYEQYF
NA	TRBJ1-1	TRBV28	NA	TGTGCCAGCAGTTTAGGGTCAGGGTTTAGACAGAACACTGAAGCTTTCTTT	CASSLGSGFRQNTEAFF
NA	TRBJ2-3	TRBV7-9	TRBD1	TGTGCCAGCAGCACCGGACAGGGAGGCACGACAGATACGCAGTATTTT	CASSTGQGGTTDTQYF
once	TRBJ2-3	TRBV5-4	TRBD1	TGTGCCAGCTACACTCTTGGACAGGGATCGAGAGATACGCAGTATTTT	CASYTLGQGSRDTQYF
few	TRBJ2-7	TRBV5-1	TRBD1	TGCGCCAGCAGCTCTCCTGTTTTGGGACAGGGTTACGAGCAGTACTTC	CASSSPVLGQGYEQYF
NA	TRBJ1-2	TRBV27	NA	TGTGCCAGCAGTCAACCGGGTAGGCACTATGGCTACACCTTC	CASSQPGRHYGYTF
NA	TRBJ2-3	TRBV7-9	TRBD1	TGTGCCAGCAGCACTATTAAAGGACAGGGCCCGGGCACAGATACGCAGTATTTT	CASSTIKGQGPGTDTQYF
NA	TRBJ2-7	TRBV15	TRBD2	TGTGCCACCAGCGGGCGGGAGAAGAACTCCTACGAGCAGTACTTC	CATSGREKNSYEQYF
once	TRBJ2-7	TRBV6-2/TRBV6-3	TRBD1	TGTGCCAGCAGTTCCGGGACAGGGTTGAGCGCCTACGAGCAGTACTTC	CASSSGTGLSAYEQYF
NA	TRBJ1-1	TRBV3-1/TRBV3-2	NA	TGTGCCAGCAGCGAACAGGGACGGCTTAACACTGAAGCTTTCTTT	CASSEQGRLNTEAFF
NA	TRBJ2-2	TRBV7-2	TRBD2	TGTGCCAGCAGCCCAGGGACTAGCGGGAGGTCCGGGGAGCTGTTTTTT	CASSPGTSGRSGELFF
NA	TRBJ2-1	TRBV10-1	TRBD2	TGCGCCAGCAGTGCGGTGGGCAGCGGGAGTGGTCACCCCTACAATGAGCAGTTCTTC	CASSAVGSGSGHPYNEQFF
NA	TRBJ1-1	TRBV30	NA	TGTGCCTGGAGTGTAGTCGGGGGGACTGAAGCTTTCTTT	CAWSVVGGTEAFF
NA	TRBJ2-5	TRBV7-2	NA	TGTGCCAGCAGCTTAGTTTCAGGCCAAGAGACCCAGTACTTC	CASSLVSGQETQYF
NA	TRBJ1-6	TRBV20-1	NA	TGCAGTGCTAGAGAGGCCTCACCCCTCCACTTT	CSAREASPLHF
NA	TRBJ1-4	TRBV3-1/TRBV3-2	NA	TGTGCCAGCAGCCCACCGGGAGATTATGAAAAACTGTTTTTT	CASSPPGDYEKLFF
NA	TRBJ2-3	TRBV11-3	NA	TGTGCCAGCAGCTTAGGACTCCTCGGCACAGATACGCAGTATTTT	CASSLGLLGTDTQYF
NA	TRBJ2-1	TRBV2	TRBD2	TGTGCCACCACTGGAGTAGCGGGAGCCAAGACAGGCTCCTACAATGAGCAGTTCTTC	CATTGVAGAKTGSYNEQFF
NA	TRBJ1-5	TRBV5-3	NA	TGTGCCAGAAGCTTGGAGGAGGGCAGAAACAATCAGCCCCAGCATTTT	CARSLEEGRNNQPQHF
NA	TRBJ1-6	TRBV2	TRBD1	TGTGCCAGCAGTGACAGGGGGTTGGGTAATTCACCCCTCCACTTT	CASSDRGLGNSPLHF
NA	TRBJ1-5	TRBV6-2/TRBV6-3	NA	TGTGCCAGCAGTTACCAACTTGTGCGTCAGCCCCAGCATTTT	CASSYQLVRQPQHF
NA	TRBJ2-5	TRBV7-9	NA	TGTGCCAGCAGCTTACGGGGTGGAGAGACCCAGTACTTC	CASSLRGGETQYF
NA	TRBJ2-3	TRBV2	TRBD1	TGTGCCAGCAGACGGAGACAGGGGAGCACAGATACGCAGTATTTT	CASRRRQGSTDTQYF